This T cell receptor beta chain is drawn from a study of beta chain features in type 1 diabetes. Study overall: Healthy donors resembled patients in age, gender and cell yields.

This CDR3 is 15 amino acids long. CDR1 is LGHNA and CDR2 is YSLEER in the germline V gene. V gave up 2 bases and J gave up 5 bases, with 12 bases separating them. Study-level findings and limits: Within each of all four CD4+ subsets, Type 1 diabetes patients had TCRB CDR3s that were moderately but significantly shorter.

This clone was detected a few times. The antigen is not known. Reverse transcribing all isolated RNA meant expressed TCRB transcripts were sequenced. Data came from immunoSEQ multiplex PCR; TCRdb stores just in-frame clones and leaves some out. The sample shows 200,000 to 300,000 clones, 20% of them seen only once. The specimen sequenced was naive CD4+ T cells from blood. This clonotype was obtained from a woman aged 40 to 49 with type 1 diabetes. The J gene is TRBJ2-2, the V gene TRBV4-3; D may be TRBD1 (6 bases). In nucleotides, the CDR3 is TGCGCCAGCAGCCAATCCCAGGGGTGGACCGGGGAGCTGTTTTTT. Encoded protein: CASSQSQGWTGELFF.